This T cell receptor beta chain originates from a study of tumor and adjacent non-tumor tissue in lung cancer. The V end lost 0 bases, the J end lost 2 bases, and 20 bases lay between the germline ends. The CDR3 loop spans 18 amino acids. Per germline, CDR1 SGHRS and CDR2 YFSETQ. As for this clonotype: A much bigger clone sits one base away, suggesting this may be a read error.

This sample's RNA came from whole unsorted tissue. The normal lung tissue was taken more than 3 cm from the tumor edge. A modified ARM-PCR protocol with three rounds of nested PCR amplified TCRbeta. TCRdb called the multiplex PCR reads again in MiXCR, with one record for every CDR3 protein. The sample records fewer than 100,000 distinct CDR3 sequences, about 77% being singletons. Sequenced material: distant non-tumor lung tissue. The V gene is TRBV5-1, the J gene TRBJ2-5; tentatively, D is TRBD1 (6 bases). This TCR was sampled from a woman aged 50 to 60 with non-small cell lung cancer. The CDR3: CASSLAPGAAGVQETQYF. The CDR3 DNA follows: TGCGCCAGCAGCTTGGCCCCAGGAGCGGCAGGGGTACAAGAGACCCAGTACTTC.